This TCR beta chain was obtained from a study of cytomegalovirus exposure and HLA in healthy donors. Study-wide results and limits: Researchers counted about 150 TCR beta chains as cytomegalovirus-associated. High specificity and sensitivity for cytomegalovirus status were reported for the classifier. The finding came from a later analysis; first-cohort TCR clusters tended to co-occur in the roughly 110 validation repertoires.

Remarks on this clone: The antigen remains undetermined.

TCRdb keeps only in-frame clones here, not all; method: immunoSEQ multiplex PCR. Among over 150,000 clones listed, over 85% were seen once. Trimming removed 2 bases from V and 2 bases from J; junction bases left unmatched: 3. Germline V gene data show CDR1 as SNHLY and CDR2 as FYNNEI. The CDR3 is 15 amino acids. V is TRBV2 and J is TRBJ2-3, with 8 bases identical to TRBD2. The TCR originated in a woman younger than 30 in good health and CMV-seropositive. The sample consisted of PBMCs. CDR3 sequence reads: CASSEQRETTDTQYF. CDR3 coding DNA: TGTGCCAGCAGTGAACAGCGGGAGACCACAGATACGCAGTATTTT.